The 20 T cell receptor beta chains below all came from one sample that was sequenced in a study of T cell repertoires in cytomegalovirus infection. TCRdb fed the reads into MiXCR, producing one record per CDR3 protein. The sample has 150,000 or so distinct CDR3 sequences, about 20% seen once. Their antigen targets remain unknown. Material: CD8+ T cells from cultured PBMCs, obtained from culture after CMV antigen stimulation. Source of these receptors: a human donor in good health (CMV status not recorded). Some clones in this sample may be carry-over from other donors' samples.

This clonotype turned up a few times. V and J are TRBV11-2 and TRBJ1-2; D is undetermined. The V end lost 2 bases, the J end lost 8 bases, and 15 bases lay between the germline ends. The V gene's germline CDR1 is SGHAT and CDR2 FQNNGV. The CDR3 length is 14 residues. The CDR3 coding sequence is TGTGCCAGCAGCTTAAGCGTAAAGGGTGAGGGCTACACCTTC. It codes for CASSLSVKGEGYTF.

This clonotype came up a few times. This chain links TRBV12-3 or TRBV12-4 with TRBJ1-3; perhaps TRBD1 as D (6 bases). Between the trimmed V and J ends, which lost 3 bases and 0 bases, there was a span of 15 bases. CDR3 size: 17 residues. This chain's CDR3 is CASSFGVRGASGNTIYF. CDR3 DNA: TGTGCCAGCAGTTTTGGTGTCAGGGGCGCCTCTGGAAACACCATATATTTT.

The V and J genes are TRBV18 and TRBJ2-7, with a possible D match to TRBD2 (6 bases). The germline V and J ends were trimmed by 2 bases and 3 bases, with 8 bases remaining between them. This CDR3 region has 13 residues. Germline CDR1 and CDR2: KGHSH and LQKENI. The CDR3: CASSPNGGYEQYF. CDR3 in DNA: TGTGCCAGCTCACCAAACGGGGGCTACGAGCAGTACTTC.

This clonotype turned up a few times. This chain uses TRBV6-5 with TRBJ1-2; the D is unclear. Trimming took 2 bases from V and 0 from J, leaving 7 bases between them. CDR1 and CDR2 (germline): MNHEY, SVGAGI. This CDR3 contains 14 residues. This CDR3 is CASSYGGANYGYTF. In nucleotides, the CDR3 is TGTGCCAGCAGTTACGGTGGTGCTAACTATGGCTACACCTTC.

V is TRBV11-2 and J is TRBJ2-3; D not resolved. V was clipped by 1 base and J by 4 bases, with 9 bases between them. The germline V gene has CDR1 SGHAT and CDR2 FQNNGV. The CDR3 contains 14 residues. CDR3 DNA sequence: TGTGCCAGCAGCTTAGTCTCGATGTCAGATACGCAGTATTTT. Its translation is CASSLVSMSDTQYF.

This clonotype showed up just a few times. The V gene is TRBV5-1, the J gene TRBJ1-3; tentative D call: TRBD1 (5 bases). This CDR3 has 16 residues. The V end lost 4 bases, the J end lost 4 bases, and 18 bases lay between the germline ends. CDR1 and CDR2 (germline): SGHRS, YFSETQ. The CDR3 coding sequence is TGCGCCAGCAGCCCCGGTTCCCCGGGGGGAGGAAACACCATATATTTT. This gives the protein CASSPGSPGGGNTIYF.

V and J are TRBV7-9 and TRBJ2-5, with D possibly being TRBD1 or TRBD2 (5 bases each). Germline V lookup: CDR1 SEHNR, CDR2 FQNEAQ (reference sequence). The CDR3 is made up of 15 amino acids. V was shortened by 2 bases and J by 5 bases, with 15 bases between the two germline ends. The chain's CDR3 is CASSLRGGYWETQYF. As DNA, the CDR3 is TGTGCCAGCAGCTTACGGGGCGGTTATTGGGAGACCCAGTACTTC.

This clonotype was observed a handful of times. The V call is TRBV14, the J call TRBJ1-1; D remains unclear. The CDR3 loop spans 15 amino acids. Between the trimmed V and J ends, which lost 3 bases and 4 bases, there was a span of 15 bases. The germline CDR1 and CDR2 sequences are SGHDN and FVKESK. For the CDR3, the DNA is TGTGCCAGCAGCCAGTCTCCCGGGGTAGGCACTGAAGCTTTCTTT. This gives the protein CASSQSPGVGTEAFF.

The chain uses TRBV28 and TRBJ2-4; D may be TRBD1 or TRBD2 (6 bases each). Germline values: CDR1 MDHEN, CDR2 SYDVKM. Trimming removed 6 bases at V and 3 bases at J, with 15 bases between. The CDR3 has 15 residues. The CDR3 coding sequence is TGTGCCAGCAGGGGAGGACAGAGCAACAAAAACATTCAGTACTTC. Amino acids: CASRGGQSNKNIQYF.

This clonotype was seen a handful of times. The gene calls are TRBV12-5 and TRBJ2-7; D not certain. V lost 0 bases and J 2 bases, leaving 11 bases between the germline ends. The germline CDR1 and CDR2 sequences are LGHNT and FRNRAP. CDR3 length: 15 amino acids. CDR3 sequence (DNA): TGTGCTAGTGGTTTGGTACTGGACGGACCCTACGAGCAGTACTTC. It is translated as CASGLVLDGPYEQYF.

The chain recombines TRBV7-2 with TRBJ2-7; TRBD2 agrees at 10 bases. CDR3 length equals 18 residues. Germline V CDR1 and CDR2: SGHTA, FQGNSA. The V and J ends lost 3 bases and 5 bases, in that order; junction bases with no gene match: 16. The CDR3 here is CASSFIVSGGGMGDEQYF. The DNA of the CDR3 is TGTGCCAGCAGCTTTATAGTAAGCGGGGGGGGGATGGGGGACGAGCAGTACTTC. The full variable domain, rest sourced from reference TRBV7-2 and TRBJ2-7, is GAGVSQSPSNKVTEKGKDVELRCDPISGHTALYWYRQSLGQGLEFLIYFQGNSAPDKSGLPSDRFSAERTGGSVSTLTIQRTQQEDSAVYLCASSFIVSGGGMGDEQYFGPGTRLTVT.

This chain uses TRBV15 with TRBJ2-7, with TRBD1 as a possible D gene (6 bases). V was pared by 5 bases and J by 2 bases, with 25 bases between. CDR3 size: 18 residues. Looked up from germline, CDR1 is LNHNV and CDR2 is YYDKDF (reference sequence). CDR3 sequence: CATSPTVGEDSGAYEQYF. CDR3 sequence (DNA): TGTGCCACCAGCCCCACGGTCGGTGAGGACAGTGGGGCCTACGAGCAGTACTTC.

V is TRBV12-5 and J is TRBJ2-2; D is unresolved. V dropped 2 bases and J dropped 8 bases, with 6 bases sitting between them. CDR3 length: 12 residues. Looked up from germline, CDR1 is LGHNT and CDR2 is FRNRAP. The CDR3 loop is CASGLLPGELFF. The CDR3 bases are TGTGCTAGTGGTTTGTTGCCAGGGGAGCTGTTTTTT.

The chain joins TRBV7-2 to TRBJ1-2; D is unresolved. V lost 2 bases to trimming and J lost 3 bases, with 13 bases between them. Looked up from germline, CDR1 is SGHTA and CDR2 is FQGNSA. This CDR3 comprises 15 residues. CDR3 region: CASSLNGNLDYGYTF. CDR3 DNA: TGTGCCAGCAGCTTAAATGGGAATCTTGACTATGGCTACACCTTC. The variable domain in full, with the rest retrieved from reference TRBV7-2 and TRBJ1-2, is GAGVSQSPSNKVTEKGKDVELRCDPISGHTALYWYRQSLGQGLEFLIYFQGNSAPDKSGLPSDRFSAERTGGSVSTLTIQRTQQEDSAVYLCASSLNGNLDYGYTFGSGTRLTVV.

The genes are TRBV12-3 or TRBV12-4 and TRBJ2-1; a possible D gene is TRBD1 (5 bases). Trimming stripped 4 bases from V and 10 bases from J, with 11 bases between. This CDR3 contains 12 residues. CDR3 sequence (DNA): TGTGCCAGCAGTTCCTCAGGGAACGAGCAGTTCTTC. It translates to CASSSSGNEQFF.

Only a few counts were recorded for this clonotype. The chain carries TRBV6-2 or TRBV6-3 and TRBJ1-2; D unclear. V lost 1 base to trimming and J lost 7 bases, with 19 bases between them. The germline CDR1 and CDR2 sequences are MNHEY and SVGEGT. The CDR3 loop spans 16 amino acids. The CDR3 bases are TGTGCCAGCAGTTACTTCATAACAATGGCCACGGGTGGCTACACCTTC. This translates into CASSYFITMATGGYTF.

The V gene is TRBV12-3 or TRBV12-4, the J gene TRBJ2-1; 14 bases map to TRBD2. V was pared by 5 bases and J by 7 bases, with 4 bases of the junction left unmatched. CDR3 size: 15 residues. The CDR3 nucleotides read TGTGCCAGCAGTCCCCGGACTAGCGGGGGGAATGAGCAGTTCTTC. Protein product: CASSPRTSGGNEQFF.

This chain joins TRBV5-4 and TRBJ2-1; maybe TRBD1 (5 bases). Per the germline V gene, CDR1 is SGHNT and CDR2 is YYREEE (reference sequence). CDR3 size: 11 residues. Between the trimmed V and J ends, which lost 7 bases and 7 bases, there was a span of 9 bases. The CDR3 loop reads CASLQENEQFF. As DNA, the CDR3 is TGTGCCAGCCTACAGGAAAATGAGCAGTTCTTC. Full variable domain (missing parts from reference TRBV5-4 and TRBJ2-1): ETGVTQSPTHLIKTRGQQVTLRCSSQSGHNTVSWYQQALGQGPQFIFQYYREEENGRGNFPPRFSGLQFPNYSSELNVNALELDDSALYLCASLQENEQFFGPGTRLTVL.

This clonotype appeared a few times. DNA of the CDR3: TGTGCCAGCAGCTCGCCGACGGCAGATAACACTGAAGCTTTCTTT. It specifies CASSSPTADNTEAFF. The V call is TRBV7-9, the J call TRBJ1-1; D ambiguous. The germline gives CDR1 SEHNR, CDR2 FQNEAQ (reference sequence). Trimming removed 4 bases from V and 2 bases from J, with 14 bases in between. This CDR3 is 15 amino acids long. Combining the CDR3 with reference TRBV7-9 and TRBJ1-1 gives the whole variable domain DTGVSQNPRHKITKRGQNVTFRCDPISEHNRLYWYRQTLGQGPEFLTYFQNEAQLEKSRLLSDRFSAERPKGSFSTLEIQRTEQGDSAMYLCASSSPTADNTEAFFGQGTRLTVV.

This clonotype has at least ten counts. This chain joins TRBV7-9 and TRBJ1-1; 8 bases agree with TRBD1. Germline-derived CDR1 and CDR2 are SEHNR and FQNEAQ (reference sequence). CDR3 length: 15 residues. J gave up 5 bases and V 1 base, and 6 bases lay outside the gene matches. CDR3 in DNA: TGTGCCAGCAGCTTAGGGGCAGGGGGCTTAACTGAAGCTTTCTTT. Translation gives CASSLGAGGLTEAFF.